The TCR beta chain under discussion was sequenced for a study of CD8+ T cells in alopecia areata. Turning to the study itself: Treatment comprised oral tofacitinib, 5 to 10 mg twice daily, in treated patients. The protocol delivered tofacitinib for 6 to 18 months, then withdrew it for 6 months.

Notes on the study in general: Resident alphabeta T cells of normal skin are also sequenced in scalp samples. Clonality was higher in lesional than normal scalp, especially in alopecia totalis/universalis.

The trim removed 3 bases at V and 5 bases at J, leaving 12 bases unmatched. The CDR3 has 17 residues. CDR1 GTSNPN and CDR2 SVGIG come from the germline V gene (reference sequence). In regard to this clone: Its antigen is as yet unknown.

In each case, RNA was isolated and then reverse transcribed into cDNA as the sequencing template. Clones were sequenced by immunoSEQ multiplex PCR, and TCRdb holds only the in-frame ones, with some missing. The repertoire consists of 150,000 to 200,000 clones, with around three fifths occurring once and the leading ten covering over 12%. This chain links TRBV30 with TRBJ2-2, with 10 positions matching TRBD2. This TCR was sampled from a human donor with alopecia areata. The sample here was CD4+ T cells sorted from blood, taken at week 0. CDR3 loop: CAWSQPPPGLATGELFF. For the CDR3, the DNA is TGTGCCTGGAGCCAACCACCTCCGGGACTAGCGACCGGGGAGCTGTTTTTT.